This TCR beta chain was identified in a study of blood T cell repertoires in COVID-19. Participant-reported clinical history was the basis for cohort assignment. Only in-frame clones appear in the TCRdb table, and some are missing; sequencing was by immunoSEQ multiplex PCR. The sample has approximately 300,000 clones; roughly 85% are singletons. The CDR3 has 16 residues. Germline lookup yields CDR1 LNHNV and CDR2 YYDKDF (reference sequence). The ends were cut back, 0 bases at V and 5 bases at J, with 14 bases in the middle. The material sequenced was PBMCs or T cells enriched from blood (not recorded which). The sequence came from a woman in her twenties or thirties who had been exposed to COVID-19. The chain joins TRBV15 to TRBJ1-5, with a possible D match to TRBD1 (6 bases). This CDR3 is CATSRDQNRVHQPQHF. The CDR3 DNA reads TGTGCCACCAGCAGAGATCAGAACAGGGTTCATCAGCCCCAGCATTTT.